One T cell receptor beta chain is described in this entry. What it binds is unknown. Treatment: around 19 received Ad26.COV2.S at low or high dose, single or two shots; roughly five received placebo; per-sample allocation not given. Samples analyzed were those drawn on day 63 after the first vaccine or placebo injection. Boston provided a donor who was an adult aged 18-55 years. The data originate from a study of Ad26.COV2.S vaccination and SARS-CoV-2 variants. Study-wide findings and caveats: Vaccine recipients surpassed placebo recipients in spike-specific TCR breadth.

The protocol was immunoSEQ multiplex PCR, while the TCRdb copy is restricted to in-frame clones and leaves out a portion. Of about 420,000 clones listed, approximately 90% are singletons. The sequence came from a person aged 18 to 65 who received the Ad26.COV2.S COVID-19 vaccine or a placebo. The material sequenced was peripheral blood, taken in a trial of Ad26.COV2.S vaccine versus placebo.

For the CDR3, the DNA is TGTGCCAGCAGGCGACCGGGACAGGGGGCGATCAAGTATGGCTACACCTTC. Its protein product is CASRRPGQGAIKYGYTF. The rearrangement uses TRBV11-2 and TRBJ1-2; 12 bases map to TRBD1. CDR1 and CDR2 from the germline V gene are SGHAT and FQNNGV. The CDR3 covers 17 residues. Germline trimming cut 6 bases from V and 5 bases from J; bases unmatched to any gene: 13.